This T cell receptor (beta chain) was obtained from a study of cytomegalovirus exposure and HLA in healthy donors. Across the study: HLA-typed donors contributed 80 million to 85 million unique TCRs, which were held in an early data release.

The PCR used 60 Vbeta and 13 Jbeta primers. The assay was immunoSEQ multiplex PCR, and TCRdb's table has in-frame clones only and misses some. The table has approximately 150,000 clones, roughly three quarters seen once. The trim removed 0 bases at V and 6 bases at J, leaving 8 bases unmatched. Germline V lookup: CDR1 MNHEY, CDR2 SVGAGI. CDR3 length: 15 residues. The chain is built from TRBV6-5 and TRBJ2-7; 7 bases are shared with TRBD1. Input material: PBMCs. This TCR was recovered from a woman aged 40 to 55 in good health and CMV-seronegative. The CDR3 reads CASSYSSGQRSEQYF. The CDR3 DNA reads TGTGCCAGCAGTTACTCCTCGGGACAGAGGAGCGAGCAGTACTTC.